These 5 T cell receptor beta chains came from one sample sequenced in a study of T cells after yellow fever vaccination. Via MiXCR, TCRdb re-called the 5' RACE reads, giving one row per CDR3 protein. Of roughly 520,000 distinct CDR3 sequences listed, less than 25% are singletons. The sample was PBMCs, taken approximately 22 days after the first yellow fever vaccination. Receptors were obtained from a man between 18 and 35 years old who received the YFV17D yellow fever vaccine.

J is TRBJ2-7 and V is TRBV20-1; 7 nucleotides agree with TRBD1. Germline V gene lookup returns CDR1 DFQATT and CDR2 SNEGSKA (reference sequence). The V and J ends lost 0 bases and 6 bases, in that order; junction bases with no gene match: 8. This CDR3 has 14 amino acids. The CDR3 DNA sequence: TGCAGTGCTAGAGACCAAAGACAGGGTCCCGAGCAGTACGTC. Translation gives CSARDQRQGPEQYV.

This chain connects TRBV6-5 to TRBJ1-5, with 7 bases identical to TRBD1. The CDR3 consists of 15 residues. Germline CDR1 is MNHEY and CDR2 is SVGAGI. The V segment lost 3 bases and the J segment 6 bases; nucleotides outside the gene matches: 8. Here the CDR3 DNA reads TGTGCCAGCAGTTATAGGGAGACAGGGAGTCAGCCCCAGCATTTT. Amino acid sequence: CASSYRETGSQPQHF.

Comment on this clonotype: The junction departs from the called germline gene at one end, perhaps through a read error. V gene TRBV4-2 combines with J gene TRBJ2-1, with 7 bases lining up with TRBD1. Germline V CDR1 and CDR2: LGHNA, YNFKEQ. This CDR3 comprises 19 residues. The CDR3, as DNA: TGTGCCAGGAGCCCCGGGTTCCGCTTGGGACAGATAAGGTACAATGAGCAGTTCTTC. Translating gives CARSPGFRLGQIRYNEQFF.

This clonotype showed up just a few times. The chain uses TRBV25-1 and TRBJ1-1; D is unclear. The CDR3 runs 14 residues. The ends were cut back, 2 bases at V and 0 bases at J, with 7 bases in the middle. The germline CDR1 and CDR2 sequences are MGHDK and SYGVNS. CDR3 sequence: CASSETRMNTEAFF. The DNA of the CDR3 is TGTGCCAGCAGTGAAACTAGGATGAACACTGAAGCTTTCTTT.

This clonotype was observed a few times. This sequence joins TRBV6-1 and TRBJ1-2, with 9 bases matching TRBD1. The V segment lost 3 bases and the J segment 3 bases; nucleotides outside the gene matches: 5. CDR1 is MNHNS and CDR2 is SASEGT in the germline V gene. The CDR3 has 15 amino acids. CDR3 region: CASSEGQGYDYGYTF. The CDR3 coding sequence is TGTGCCAGCAGTGAGGGACAGGGTTATGACTATGGCTACACCTTC.